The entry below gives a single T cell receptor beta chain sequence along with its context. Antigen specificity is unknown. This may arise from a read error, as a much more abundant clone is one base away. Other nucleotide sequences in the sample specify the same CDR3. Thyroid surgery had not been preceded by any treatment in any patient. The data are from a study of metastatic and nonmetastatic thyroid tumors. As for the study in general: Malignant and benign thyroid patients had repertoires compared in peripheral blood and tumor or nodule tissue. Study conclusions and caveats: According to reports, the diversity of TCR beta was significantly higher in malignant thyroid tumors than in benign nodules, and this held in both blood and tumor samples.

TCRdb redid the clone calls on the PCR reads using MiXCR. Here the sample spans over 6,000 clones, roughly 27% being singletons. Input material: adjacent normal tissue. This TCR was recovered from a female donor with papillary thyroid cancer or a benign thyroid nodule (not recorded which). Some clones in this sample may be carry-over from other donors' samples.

The CDR3 DNA is TGTGCCAGCTCCAGGACAGGCCTGGACGAGCAGTACGTC. It yields the protein CASSRTGLDEQYV. V usage is TRBV18 and J usage is TRBJ2-7; TRBD1 aligns across 7 bases. Germline CDR1 is KGHSH and CDR2 is LQKENI. The CDR3 length is 13 residues. With V trimmed by 6 bases and J by 5 bases, 7 bases remained unmatched.